This TCR beta chain was captured in a study of CD8 T cells in Susac syndrome. CDR3 length: 18 amino acids. V lost 6 bases and J lost 0; bases outside the gene matches: 8. RNA totalling about 0.45 to 1 ug underwent reverse transcription with random hexamers. One entry per CDR3 protein, called by TCRdb with MiXCR from the immunoSEQ multiplex PCR reads. This sample has about 300,000 distinct CDR3 sequences; approximately 85% occur once, and the top ten carry 0.21%. Sample: CD8+ T cells from PBMCs. The sequence was collected from a human donor with multiple sclerosis. The rearrangement joins TRBV12-3 or TRBV12-4 to TRBJ2-1; 13 bases fit TRBD2. This CDR3 is CASSRLAGGTSSYNEQFF. For the CDR3, the DNA is TGTGCCAGCAGCCGACTAGCGGGAGGAACTAGCTCCTACAATGAGCAGTTCTTC.